The clone carrying this T cell receptor (beta chain) was counted at least ten times. Profiles of TCR beta VDJ and CDR3 were generated from a genomic DNA template. MiXCR, run by TCRdb on the reads, gives a single entry per CDR3 protein. The sample comprises some 190,000 distinct CDR3 sequences, approximately 49% of which are singletons, and 2.9% rests with the top ten. Looked up from germline, CDR1 is MNHNS and CDR2 is SASEGT. The CDR3 is 15 residues long. The V end lost 6 bases, the J end lost 0 bases, and 14 bases lay between the germline ends. The data stem from a study of CD8+CD57+ T cells in acquired aplastic anemia. Study details: Sorted CD4+ plus CD8+ cells gave DNA averaging 3.2 ug.

V gene TRBV6-1 combines with J gene TRBJ2-5, with TRBD1 as a possible D gene (6 bases). This clonotype originated in a human donor in good health. Sequenced material: sorted CD4+, CD8+, or CD8+CD57+ T cells (not recorded which) from PBMCs. CDR3 in DNA: TGTGCCAGCAGCCGAACCAGGGGAAACCAAGAGACCCAGTACTTC. Amino acid sequence: CASSRTRGNQETQYF.